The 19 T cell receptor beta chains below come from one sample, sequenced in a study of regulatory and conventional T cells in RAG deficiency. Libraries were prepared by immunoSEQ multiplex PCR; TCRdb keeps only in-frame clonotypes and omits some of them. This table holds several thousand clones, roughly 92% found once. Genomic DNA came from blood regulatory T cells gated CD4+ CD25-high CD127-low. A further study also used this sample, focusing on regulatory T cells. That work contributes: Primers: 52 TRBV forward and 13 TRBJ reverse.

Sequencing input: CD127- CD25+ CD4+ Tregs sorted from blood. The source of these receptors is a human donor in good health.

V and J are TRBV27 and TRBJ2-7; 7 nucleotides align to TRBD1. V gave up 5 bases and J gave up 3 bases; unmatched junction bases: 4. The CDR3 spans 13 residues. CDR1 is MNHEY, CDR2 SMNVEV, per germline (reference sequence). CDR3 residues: CASSLGQDYEQYF. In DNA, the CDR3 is TGTGCCAGCAGTCTCGGACAGGACTACGAGCAGTACTTC.

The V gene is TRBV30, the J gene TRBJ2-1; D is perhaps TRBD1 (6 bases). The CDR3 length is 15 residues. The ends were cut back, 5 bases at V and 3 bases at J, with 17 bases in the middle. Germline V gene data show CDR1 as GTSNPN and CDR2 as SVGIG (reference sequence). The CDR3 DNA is TGTGCCTGGTTTTGGGGGAAGGGGGACTACAATGAGCAGTTCTTC. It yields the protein CAWFWGKGDYNEQFF. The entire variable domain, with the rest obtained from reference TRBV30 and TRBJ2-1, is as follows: SQTIHQWPATLVQPVGSPLSLECTVEGTSNPNLYWYRQAAGRGLQLLFYSVGIGQISSEVPQNLSASRPQDRQFILSSKKLLLSDSGFYLCAWFWGKGDYNEQFFGPGTRLTVL.

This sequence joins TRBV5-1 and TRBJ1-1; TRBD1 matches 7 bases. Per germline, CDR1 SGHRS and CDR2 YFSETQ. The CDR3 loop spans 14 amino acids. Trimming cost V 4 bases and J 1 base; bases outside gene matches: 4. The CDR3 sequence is CASSRGQQNTEAFF. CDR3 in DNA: TGCGCCAGCAGCCGGGGACAGCAGAACACTGAAGCTTTCTTT.

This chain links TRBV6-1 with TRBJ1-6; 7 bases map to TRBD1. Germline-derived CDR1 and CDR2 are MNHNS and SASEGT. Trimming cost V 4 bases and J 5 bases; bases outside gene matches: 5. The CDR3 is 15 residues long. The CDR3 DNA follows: TGTGCCAGCAGTGCGACAGGGCGAGATAATTCACCCCTCCACTTT. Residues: CASSATGRDNSPLHF.

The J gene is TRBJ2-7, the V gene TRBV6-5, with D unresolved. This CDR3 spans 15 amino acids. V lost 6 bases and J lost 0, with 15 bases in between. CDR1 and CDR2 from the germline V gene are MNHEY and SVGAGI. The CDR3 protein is CASRRKIYDSYEQYF. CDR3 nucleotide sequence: TGTGCCAGCAGGCGGAAGATTTATGACTCCTACGAGCAGTACTTC.

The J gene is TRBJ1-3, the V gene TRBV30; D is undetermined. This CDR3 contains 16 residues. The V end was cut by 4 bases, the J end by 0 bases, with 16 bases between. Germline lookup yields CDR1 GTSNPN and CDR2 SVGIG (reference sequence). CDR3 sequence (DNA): TGTGCCTGGACTATTGCTCAGAGGCTCTCTGGAAACACCATATATTTT. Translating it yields CAWTIAQRLSGNTIYF.

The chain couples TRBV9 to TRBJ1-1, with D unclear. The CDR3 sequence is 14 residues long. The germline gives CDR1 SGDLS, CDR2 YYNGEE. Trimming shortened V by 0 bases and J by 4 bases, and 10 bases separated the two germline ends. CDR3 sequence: CASSVGQERTEAFF. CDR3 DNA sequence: TGTGCCAGCAGCGTAGGCCAGGAACGCACTGAAGCTTTCTTT.

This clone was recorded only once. In nucleotides, the CDR3 is TGTGCCAGCAGTCGACAGGGCCTTAACTATGGCTACACCTTC. The encoded protein is CASSRQGLNYGYTF. This chain uses TRBV5-6 with TRBJ1-2; TRBD1 aligns across 7 bases. V shed 5 bases and J 1 base; nucleotides not matched to a gene: 5. The CDR3 has 14 amino acids. From germline, CDR1 is SGHDT and CDR2 YYEEEE.

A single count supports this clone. The CDR3 nucleotides are TGCGCCAGCAGCTGGGGACAGGGGGGCTACGAGCAGTACTTC. The encoded protein is CASSWGQGGYEQYF. The V call is TRBV5-1, the J call TRBJ2-7; 11 bases line up with TRBD1. Germline V lookup: CDR1 SGHRS, CDR2 YFSETQ. This CDR3 has 14 amino acids. Trimming removed 3 bases from V and 3 bases from J; junction bases left unmatched: 2. Full variable domain (missing parts from reference TRBV5-1 and TRBJ2-7): KAGVTQTPRYLIKTRGQQVTLSCSPISGHRSVSWYQQTPGQGLQFLFEYFSETQRNKGNFPGRFSGRQFSNSRSEMNVSTLELGDSALYLCASSWGQGGYEQYFGPGTRLTVT.

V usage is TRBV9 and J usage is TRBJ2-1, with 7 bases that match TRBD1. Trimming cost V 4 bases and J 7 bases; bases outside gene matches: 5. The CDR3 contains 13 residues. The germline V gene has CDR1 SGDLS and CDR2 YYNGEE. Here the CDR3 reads CASSPDRVNEQFF. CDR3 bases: TGTGCCAGCAGCCCTGACAGGGTAAATGAGCAGTTCTTC.

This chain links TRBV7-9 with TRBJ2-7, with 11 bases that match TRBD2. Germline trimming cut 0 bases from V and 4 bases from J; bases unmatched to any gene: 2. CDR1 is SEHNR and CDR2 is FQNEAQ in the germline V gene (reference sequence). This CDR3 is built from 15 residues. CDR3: CASSLAGLAAYEQYF. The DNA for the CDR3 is TGTGCCAGCAGCTTAGCGGGACTAGCGGCTTACGAGCAGTACTTC. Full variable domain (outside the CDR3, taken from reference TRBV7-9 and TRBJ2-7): DTGVSQNPRHKITKRGQNVTFRCDPISEHNRLYWYRQTLGQGPEFLTYFQNEAQLEKSRLLSDRFSAERPKGSFSTLEIQRTEQGDSAMYLCASSLAGLAAYEQYFGPGTRLTVT.

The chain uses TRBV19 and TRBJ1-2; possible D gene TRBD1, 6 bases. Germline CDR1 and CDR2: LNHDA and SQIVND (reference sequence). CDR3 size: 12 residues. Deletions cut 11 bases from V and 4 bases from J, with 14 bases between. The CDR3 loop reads CAGFSGVYGYTF. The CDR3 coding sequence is TGTGCCGGGTTCTCAGGGGTCTATGGCTACACCTTC.

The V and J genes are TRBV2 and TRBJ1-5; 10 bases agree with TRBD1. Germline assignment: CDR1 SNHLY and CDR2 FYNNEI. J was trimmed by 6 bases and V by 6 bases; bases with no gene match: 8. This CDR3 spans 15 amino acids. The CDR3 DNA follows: TGTGCCAGCAGCCCGACAGGGGGCCCGGGTCAGCCCCAGCATTTT. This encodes CASSPTGGPGQPQHF.

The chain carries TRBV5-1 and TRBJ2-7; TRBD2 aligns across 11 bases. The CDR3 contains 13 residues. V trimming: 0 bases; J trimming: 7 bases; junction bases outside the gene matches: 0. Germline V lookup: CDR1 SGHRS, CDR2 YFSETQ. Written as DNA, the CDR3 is TGCGCCAGCAGCTTGGGACTAGCGGGGGAGCAGTACTTC. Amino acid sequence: CASSLGLAGEQYF.

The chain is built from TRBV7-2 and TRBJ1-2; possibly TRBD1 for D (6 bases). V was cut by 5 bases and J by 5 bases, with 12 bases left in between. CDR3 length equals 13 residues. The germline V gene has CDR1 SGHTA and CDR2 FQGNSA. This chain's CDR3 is CASSERTGYGYTF. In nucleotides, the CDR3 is TGTGCCAGCAGCGAGCGAACAGGGTATGGCTACACCTTC.

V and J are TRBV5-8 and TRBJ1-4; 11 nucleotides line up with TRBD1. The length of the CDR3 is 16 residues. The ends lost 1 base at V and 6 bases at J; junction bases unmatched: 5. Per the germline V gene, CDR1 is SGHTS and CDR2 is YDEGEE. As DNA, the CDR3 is TGTGCCAGCAGCTTGCTATGGGGACAGGGGGATGAAAAACTGTTTTTT. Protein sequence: CASSLLWGQGDEKLFF.

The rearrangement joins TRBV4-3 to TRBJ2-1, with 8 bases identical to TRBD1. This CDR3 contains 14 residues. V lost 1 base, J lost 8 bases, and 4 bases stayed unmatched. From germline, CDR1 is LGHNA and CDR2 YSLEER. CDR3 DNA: TGCGCCAGCAGCCAAGGAGACAGGGGCGATGAGCAGTTCTTC. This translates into CASSQGDRGDEQFF.

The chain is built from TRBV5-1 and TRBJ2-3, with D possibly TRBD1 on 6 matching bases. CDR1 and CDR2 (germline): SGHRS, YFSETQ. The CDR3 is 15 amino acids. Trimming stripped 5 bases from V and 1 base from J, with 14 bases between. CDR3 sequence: CASSYGSGGTDTQYF. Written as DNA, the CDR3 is TGCGCCAGCAGTTATGGGTCAGGGGGCACAGATACGCAGTATTTT.

CDR3 sequence reads: CASSLSPLANTEAFF. CDR3 DNA sequence: TGCGCCAGCAGCTTGTCGCCCTTGGCTAACACTGAAGCTTTCTTT. The gene calls are TRBV5-1 and TRBJ1-1, with D unresolved. Germline assignment: CDR1 SGHRS and CDR2 YFSETQ. V lost 1 base and J lost 2, with 12 bases in between. The CDR3 loop spans 15 amino acids. Full variable domain (missing parts from reference TRBV5-1 and TRBJ1-1): KAGVTQTPRYLIKTRGQQVTLSCSPISGHRSVSWYQQTPGQGLQFLFEYFSETQRNKGNFPGRFSGRQFSNSRSEMNVSTLELGDSALYLCASSLSPLANTEAFFGQGTRLTVV.